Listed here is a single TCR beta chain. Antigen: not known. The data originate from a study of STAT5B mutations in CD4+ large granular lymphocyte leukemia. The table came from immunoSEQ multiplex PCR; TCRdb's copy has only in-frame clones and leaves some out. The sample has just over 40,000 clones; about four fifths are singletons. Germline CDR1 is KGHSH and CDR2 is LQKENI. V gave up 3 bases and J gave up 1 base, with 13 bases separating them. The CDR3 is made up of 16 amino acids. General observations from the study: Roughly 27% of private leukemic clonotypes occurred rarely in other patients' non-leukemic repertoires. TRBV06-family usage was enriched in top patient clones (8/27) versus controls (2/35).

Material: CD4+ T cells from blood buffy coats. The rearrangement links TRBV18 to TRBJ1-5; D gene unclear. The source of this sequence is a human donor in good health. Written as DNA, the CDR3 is TGTGCCAGCTCACCGGAGGATCCGGCGAGCAATCAGCCCCAGCATTTT. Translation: CASSPEDPASNQPQHF. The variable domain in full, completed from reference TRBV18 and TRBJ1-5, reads NAGVMQNPRHLVRRRGQEARLRCSPMKGHSHVYWYRQLPEEGLKFMVYLQKENIIDESGMPKERFSAEFPKEGPSILRIQQVVRGDSAAYFCASSPEDPASNQPQHFGDGTRLSIL.